The clone carrying this T cell receptor beta chain has at least ten counts. Amplification of TCR beta CDR3 regions used RNA transcripts. First-round RT-PCR relied on HTBI primers, and a second-round multiplex PCR came next. TCRdb used MiXCR to reprocess the multiplex PCR reads, holding one entry per CDR3 protein. This table holds about 740,000 distinct CDR3 sequences, 40% found once. The sample comes from a study of Graves' ophthalmopathy and Graves' hyperthyroidism. J gave up 7 bases and V 7 bases, and 6 bases lay outside the gene matches. The V gene's germline CDR1 is LNHDA and CDR2 SQIVND (reference sequence). The CDR3 has 12 residues.

The TCR sequence derives from an adult man with Graves' ophthalmopathy. The chain uses TRBV19 and TRBJ1-2, with 7 bases matching TRBD1. The sample taken for sequencing was peripheral blood. The CDR3 here is CASNTGVSGYTF. As DNA, the CDR3 is TGTGCCAGTAATACAGGGGTGTCTGGCTACACCTTC.